This T cell receptor beta chain was captured in a study of shared clonotypes between healthy human individuals (dated by TCRdb to 2020 to 2021). Some background on the complete study: The cohort comprised two women and three men aged 18 to 49 years. For each donor, CD4 naive and CD4 memory were each run on three plates, CD8 naive on two plates, and CD8 memory on one plate. To estimate repertoire size and how much clonotype sharing occurs between individuals, the study deeply sequenced the blood TCR repertoires of five healthy adults. Different laboratories and diverse techniques were used to prepare libraries and sequence TCR repertoires, to increase sequencing depth and limit assay-specific biases. Leukapheresis yielded between about 0.85 and 10 billion PBMCs per donor. Results and caveats for the whole study, not just this receptor: Across several donors, approximately 5% of naive CD4, approximately 3.6% of naive CD8, around 2.5% of memory CD4, and approximately 0.4% of memory CD8 clonotypes were shared. Compared with non-shared clonotypes, clonotypes shared by all four sorted-subset donors had higher generation probabilities. Sampling was limited to blood, and TCR repertoires in tissue likely differ from TCR repertoires in blood. Because the study included only a small number of donors, the genetic and exposure-history diversity represented was limited. Pairwise subsampling led to the expectation that sequencing depth would affect the degree of clonotype sharing among donors. Larger estimated clonotype richness was generally found for naive subsets than for memory subsets. Incomplete sequencing was indicated by rarefaction of sorted-subset datasets, despite the large sequencing depth.

Note on this clone: The clone's antigen remains unknown. Base-call qualities are not available, and no considerably larger clone is one nucleotide away.

Using the deep immunoSEQ assay, multiplex PCR amplified TCR CDR3 regions from genomic DNA. Extracted genomic DNA from each cell subset was distributed evenly across all wells of several immunoSEQ 96-well plates, and each plate was treated as a replicate. For sorted subsets, 200 ng of genomic DNA, equivalent to about 30,000 T cell genomes, went into each replicate PCR. Purified libraries were measured with a Qubit 3.0 fluorometer, size-checked on a Bioanalyzer 2100, and measured again with the KAPA Library Quantification kit. Every immunoSEQ 96-well plate was sequenced on a separate single-read 150-cycle Illumina NextSeq 550 flow cell. Processing in the source paper ran as follows. Because the immunoSEQ output held only junctional sequences and lacked quality scores, the filtering could not match the filtering applied to full-length reads. To assign V/J genes and CDR3, sequences were annotated against IMGT germline references using PyIR, a Python wrapper for IgBLAST v1.9. Reads were removed for weak V/J assignments (E-value above 1e-6), missing CDR3, stop codons, out-of-frame junctions, or ambiguous translated residues. V3J clonotypes were defined by identical inferred V gene, J gene, and CDR3 amino acid sequence. To compute the percentage overlap between repertoires, the number of shared unique clonotypes was divided by the size of the smaller repertoire. Three approaches were used to assess repertoire richness: RTK rarefaction, the Chao1 estimator, and Recon v2.1 estimates of unobserved clonotypes. OLGA was used to compute generation probabilities for all TCRbeta clonotypes that the gDNA method yielded from a handful of donors. The immuneACCESS repertoire file appears here via TCRdb, limited to in-frame rearrangements. These files lack a portion of the clones; in checked studies, under half of the deficit traces to unresolved V genes, and the cause of the others is not known. That table gives V, J and clone size, and the DNA gave D and trimming. Across this sample there are hundreds of thousands of clones, with about 97% seen only once. The top ten constitute approximately 0.057% of the sample.

Healthy HIV-negative adults with no recently reported acute infections or vaccinations were included as donors. Every donor was a Caucasian adult residing in Nashville, Tennessee, USA. CD4+ T cells were enriched by magnetic negative selection; naive cells were then positively selected on CD45RA, and the negative fraction formed the memory subset. Blood was obtained by leukapheresis, after which PBMCs were separated by Ficoll-Histopaque density gradient centrifugation and cryopreserved in liquid nitrogen vapor phase. Analytical flow cytometry was used to check the purity and quantity of each magnetically sorted T cell population. Genomic DNA was isolated from every sorted fraction and measured by UV absorbance on a Nanodrop 2000c. This receptor was identified in a woman younger than 45 in good health. Sample: naive CD4+ T cells sorted from blood. Taken with the paper, the label for cell subset or site translates to: CD45RA+ positively selected.

The DNA reads TGTGCTTCGAGAGGACCAGGGGACACTGAAGCTTTCTTT. It codes for CASRGPGDTEAFF. Rearrangement joined TRBV19 to TRBJ1-1, with TRBD1 perhaps the D gene, on 6 matching bases. In the germline V gene (reference sequence), CDR1 corresponds to LNHDA and CDR2 to SQIVND. Its CDR3 holds 13 amino acids, cysteine through phenylalanine. The read is trimmed to its CDR3 DNA, 39 bases read in frame from base 1.